The present TCR beta chain was sequenced within a study of memory CD4+ T cells and cytomegalovirus serostatus. Whole-study findings and limits: Repertoires predicted CMV serostatus with median bootstrapped AUC of approximately 0.94. Of 150 to 200 reported CMV TCRbeta sequences, some 70 were found in memory CD4+ repertoires. The CMV-associated TCR signature appears largely within the CD4+ memory repertoire.

V was trimmed by 9 bases and J by 7 bases, leaving 19 bases between them. The CDR3 has 14 residues. CDR1 and CDR2 from the germline V gene are MNHEY and SVGAGI. Details on this clone: Antigen: not known.

The sort gate was single viable CD3+CD4+CD8-CD45RO+ cells for memory CD4+ T cells. CMV serostatus came from serum IgG against pp150, pp28, p38, p52. Some clones are missing from TCRdb's copy, which holds only in-frame ones; the method was immunoSEQ multiplex PCR. The table has tens of thousands of clones, roughly 79% seen once. Sequencing was performed on memory CD4+ T cells from blood. The chain joins TRBV6-5 to TRBJ2-1; D might be TRBD2 (7 bases). This clonotype was sampled from an adult in good health and CMV-seronegative. The CDR3 sequence is CASRGGLEGNEQFF. CDR3 in DNA: TGTGCCAGTAGGGGGGGGCTCGAAGGGAATGAGCAGTTCTTC.